This T cell receptor beta chain was documented in a study of siplizumab effects on memory and regulatory T cells. Broader study findings: Naive T cells appeared more varied than memory cells and looked like key alloresponse contributors. Proliferating Tregs from siplizumab cultures lacked functional confirmation of suppression.

Details on this clone: As yet, its antigen is unknown.

Sequencing was performed with immunoSEQ multiplex PCR; in TCRdb, only in-frame clones are kept and a portion is missing. Of tens of thousands of clones detected, about 92% appear once; the ten largest clones hold less than 40%. CDR1 SGHVS and CDR2 FNYEAQ come from the germline V gene. After removal of 2 bases from V and 6 bases from J, the junction contained 5 bases not matched to a gene. This CDR3 comprises 15 residues. The source is a human donor in good health. The chain links TRBV7-6 to TRBJ2-1, with 9 bases aligning to TRBD2. Sequencing was performed on CD8+ T cells sorted from blood. CDR3 bases: TGTGCCAGCAGCTTACTTAGCGGGAGCTTCAATGAGCAGTTCTTC. It yields the protein CASSLLSGSFNEQFF. The whole variable domain, filled in from reference TRBV7-6 and TRBJ2-1, reads GAGVSQSPRYKVTKRGQDVALRCDPISGHVSLYWYRQALGQGPEFLTYFNYEAQQDKSGLPNDRFSAERPEGSISTLTIQRTEQRDSAMYRCASSLLSGSFNEQFFGPGTRLTVL.